Reported below is one TCR beta chain. Patients chosen for sequencing had CD8+CD57+ cells that had expanded, as shown by flow cytometry. Germline CDR1 SGHAT, CDR2 FQNNGV. V was shortened by 5 bases and J by 4 bases, with 21 bases between the two germline ends. The CDR3 runs to 17 residues. This record belongs to a study of CD8+CD57+ T cells in acquired aplastic anemia. Study-wide background: On average, sorted CD4+ and CD8+ cells gave approximately 3.1 ug of DNA.

TCR beta VDJ and CDR3 were profiled, and genomic DNA was the template. TCRdb passed the reads through MiXCR, listing each CDR3 protein once. The repertoire consists of hundreds of thousands of distinct CDR3 sequences, with 25% to 40% occurring once and the leading ten covering under 0.95%. This receptor was taken from a human donor with aplastic anemia. Sequenced sample: sorted CD4+, CD8+, or CD8+CD57+ T cells (not recorded which) from PBMCs. V usage is TRBV11-2 and J usage is TRBJ2-1; possible D gene TRBD2, 6 bases. This CDR3 is CASSQPGLTKRYNEQFF. The CDR3 DNA reads TGTGCCAGCAGCCAGCCGGGACTCACAAAAAGATACAATGAGCAGTTCTTC. Supplemented by reference TRBV11-2 and TRBJ2-1, the full variable domain reads EAGVAQSPRYKIIEKRQSVAFWCNPISGHATLYWYQQILGQGPKLLIQFQNNGVVDDSQLPKDRFSAERLKGVDSTLKIQPAKLEDSAVYLCASSQPGLTKRYNEQFFGPGTRLTVL.